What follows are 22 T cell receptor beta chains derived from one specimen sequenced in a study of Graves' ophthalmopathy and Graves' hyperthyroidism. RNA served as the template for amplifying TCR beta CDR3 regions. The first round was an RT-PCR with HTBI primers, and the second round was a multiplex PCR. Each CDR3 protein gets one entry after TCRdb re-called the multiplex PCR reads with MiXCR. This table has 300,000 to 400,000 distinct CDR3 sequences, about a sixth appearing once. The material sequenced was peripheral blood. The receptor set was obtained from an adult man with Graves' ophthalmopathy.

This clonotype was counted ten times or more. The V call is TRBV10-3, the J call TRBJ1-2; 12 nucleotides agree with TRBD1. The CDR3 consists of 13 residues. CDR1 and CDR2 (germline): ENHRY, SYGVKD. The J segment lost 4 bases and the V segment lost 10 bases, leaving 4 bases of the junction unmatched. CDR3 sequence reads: CATQGQGAYGYTF. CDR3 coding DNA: TGTGCCACGCAGGGACAGGGGGCCTATGGCTACACCTTC.

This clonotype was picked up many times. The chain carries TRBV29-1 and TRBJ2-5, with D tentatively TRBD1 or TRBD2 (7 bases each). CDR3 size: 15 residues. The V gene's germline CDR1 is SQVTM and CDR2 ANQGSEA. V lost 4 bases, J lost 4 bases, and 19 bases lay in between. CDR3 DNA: TGCAGCGTTGCCCCGCCGGCAGGGGGGGGAGAGACCCAGTACTTC. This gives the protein CSVAPPAGGGETQYF.

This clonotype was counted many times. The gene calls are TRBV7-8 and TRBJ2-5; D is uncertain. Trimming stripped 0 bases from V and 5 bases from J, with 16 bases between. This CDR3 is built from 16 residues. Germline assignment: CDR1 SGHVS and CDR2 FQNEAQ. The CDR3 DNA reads TGTGCCAGCAGCTTAGCCCGGGCCGTTCGCCAGGAGACCCAGTACTTC. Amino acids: CASSLARAVRQETQYF.

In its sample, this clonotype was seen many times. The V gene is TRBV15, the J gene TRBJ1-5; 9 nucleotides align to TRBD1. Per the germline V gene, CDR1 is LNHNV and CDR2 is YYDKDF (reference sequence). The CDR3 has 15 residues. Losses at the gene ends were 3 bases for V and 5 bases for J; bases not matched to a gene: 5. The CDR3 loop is CATSRDRGLHQPQHF. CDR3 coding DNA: TGTGCCACCAGCAGGGACAGGGGCCTTCATCAGCCCCAGCATTTT.

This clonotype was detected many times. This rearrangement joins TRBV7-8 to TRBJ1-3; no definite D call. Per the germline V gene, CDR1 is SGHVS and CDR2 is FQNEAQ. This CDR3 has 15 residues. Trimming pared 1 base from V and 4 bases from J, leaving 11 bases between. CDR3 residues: CASSLGGISGNTIYF. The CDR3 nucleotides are TGTGCCAGCAGCTTAGGAGGGATCTCGGGAAACACCATATATTTT.

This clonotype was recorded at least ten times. The CDR3 is CSARDPRDRAVNSPLHF. The CDR3 DNA is TGCAGTGCTAGAGACCCTCGGGACAGGGCGGTAAATTCACCCCTCCACTTT. This rearrangement joins TRBV20-1 to TRBJ1-6, with 9 nucleotides matching TRBD1. This CDR3 is 17 amino acids long. V lost 0 bases to trimming and J lost 7 bases; unmatched junction nucleotides: 10. The germline gives CDR1 DFQATT, CDR2 SNEGSKA (reference sequence).

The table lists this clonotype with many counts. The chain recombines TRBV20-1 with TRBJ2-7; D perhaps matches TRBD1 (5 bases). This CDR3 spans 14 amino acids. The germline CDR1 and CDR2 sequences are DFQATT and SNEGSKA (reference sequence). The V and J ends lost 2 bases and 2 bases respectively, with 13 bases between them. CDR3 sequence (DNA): TGCAGTGCTAGACCCGCAGGGTTCCCCTACGAGCAGTACTTC. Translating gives CSARPAGFPYEQYF.

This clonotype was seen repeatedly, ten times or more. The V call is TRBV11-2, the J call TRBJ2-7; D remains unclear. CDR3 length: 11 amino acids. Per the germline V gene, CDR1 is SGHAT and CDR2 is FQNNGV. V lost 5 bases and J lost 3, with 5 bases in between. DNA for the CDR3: TGTGCCAGCAGCCACTACTACGAGCAGTACTTC. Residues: CASSHYYEQYF.

The CDR3 sequence: CASSSGTGATGELFF. CDR3 nucleotide sequence: TGTGCCAGCTCATCCGGGACAGGGGCCACCGGGGAGCTGTTTTTT. The chain joins TRBV18 to TRBJ2-2; 10 bases are a match to TRBD1. The V gene's germline CDR1 is KGHSH and CDR2 LQKENI. After removal of 5 bases from V and 4 bases from J, the junction contained 4 bases not matched to a gene. There are 15 residues in the CDR3.

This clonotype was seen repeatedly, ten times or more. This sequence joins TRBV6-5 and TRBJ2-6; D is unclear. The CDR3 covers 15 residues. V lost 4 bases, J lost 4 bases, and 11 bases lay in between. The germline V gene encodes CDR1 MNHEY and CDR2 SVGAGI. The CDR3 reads CASSLNGVGANVLTF. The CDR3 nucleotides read TGTGCCAGCAGTTTGAATGGGGTCGGGGCCAACGTCCTGACTTTC.

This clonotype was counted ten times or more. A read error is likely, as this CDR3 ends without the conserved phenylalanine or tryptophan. The CDR3 is CASSPQGNYGYTL. The DNA for the CDR3 is TGTGCCAGCAGTCCCCAGGGTAACTATGGCTACACCCTC. The J gene is TRBJ1-2, the V gene TRBV2, with D maybe TRBD1 (5 bases). CDR1 is SNHLY and CDR2 is FYNNEI in the germline V gene. The CDR3 covers 13 residues. V lost 5 bases and J lost 1, with 8 bases in between.

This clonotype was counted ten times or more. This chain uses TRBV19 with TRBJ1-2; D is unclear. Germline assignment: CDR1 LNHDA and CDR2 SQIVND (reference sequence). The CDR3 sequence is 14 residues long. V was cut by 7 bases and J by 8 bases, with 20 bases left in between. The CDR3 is CASNPAGGIGGYTF. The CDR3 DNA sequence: TGTGCCAGTAATCCCGCCGGAGGGATCGGCGGCTACACCTTC.

This chain's CDR3 is CASSQGGIYEQYF. Here the CDR3 DNA reads TGTGCCAGCAGCCAAGGGGGGATCTACGAGCAGTACTTC. The V and J genes are TRBV3-1 and TRBJ2-7; D might be TRBD1 or TRBD2, each matching 5 bases. V lost 1 base to trimming and J lost 3 bases, with 7 bases between them. The CDR3 is made up of 13 amino acids. Germline V CDR1 and CDR2: LGHDT, YNNKEL (reference sequence).

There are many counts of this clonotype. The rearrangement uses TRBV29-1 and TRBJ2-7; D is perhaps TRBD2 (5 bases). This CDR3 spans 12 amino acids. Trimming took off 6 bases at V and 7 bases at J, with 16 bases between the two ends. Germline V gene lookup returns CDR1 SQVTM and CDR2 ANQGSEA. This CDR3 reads CSVRTEVREQYF. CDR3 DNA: TGCAGCGTCCGAACGGAGGTCCGAGAGCAGTACTTC.

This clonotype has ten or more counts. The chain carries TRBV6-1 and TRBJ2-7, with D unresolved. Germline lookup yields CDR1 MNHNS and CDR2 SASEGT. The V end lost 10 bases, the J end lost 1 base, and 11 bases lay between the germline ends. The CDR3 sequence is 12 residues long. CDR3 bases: TGTGCCACCTCCGGCGGATCCTACGAGCAGTACTTC. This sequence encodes CATSGGSYEQYF.

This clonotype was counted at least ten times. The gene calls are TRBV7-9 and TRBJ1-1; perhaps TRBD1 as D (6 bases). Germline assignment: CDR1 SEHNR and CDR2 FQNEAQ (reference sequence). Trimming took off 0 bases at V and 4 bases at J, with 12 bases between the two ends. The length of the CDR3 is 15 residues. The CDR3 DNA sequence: TGTGCCAGCAGCTTAGCGGTACAGGGTGGCACTGAAGCTTTCTTT. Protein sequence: CASSLAVQGGTEAFF.

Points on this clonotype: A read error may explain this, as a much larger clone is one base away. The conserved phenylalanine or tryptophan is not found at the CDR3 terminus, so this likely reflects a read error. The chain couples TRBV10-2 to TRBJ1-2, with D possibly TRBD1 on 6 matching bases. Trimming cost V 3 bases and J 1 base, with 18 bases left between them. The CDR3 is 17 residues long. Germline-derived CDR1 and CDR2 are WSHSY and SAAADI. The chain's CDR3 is CASSDRDTVLNNYGYTL. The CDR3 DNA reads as TGCGCCAGCAGTGACAGGGACACAGTCCTGAATAACTATGGCTACACCCTC.

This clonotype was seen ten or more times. The CDR3 loop reads CASSLSPAAYEQYF. The DNA for the CDR3 is TGCGCCAGCAGCTTGTCTCCAGCCGCCTACGAGCAGTACTTC. The chain combines TRBV5-1 with TRBJ2-7, with D unresolved. Trimming cost V 1 base and J 2 bases, with 10 bases left between them. Per germline, CDR1 SGHRS and CDR2 YFSETQ. The CDR3 consists of 14 residues.

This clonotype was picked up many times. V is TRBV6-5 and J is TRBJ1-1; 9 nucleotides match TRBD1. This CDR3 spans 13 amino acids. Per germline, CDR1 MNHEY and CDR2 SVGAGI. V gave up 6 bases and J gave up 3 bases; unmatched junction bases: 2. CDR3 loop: CASRGQGYTEAFF. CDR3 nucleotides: TGTGCCAGCAGGGGACAGGGTTACACTGAAGCTTTCTTT.

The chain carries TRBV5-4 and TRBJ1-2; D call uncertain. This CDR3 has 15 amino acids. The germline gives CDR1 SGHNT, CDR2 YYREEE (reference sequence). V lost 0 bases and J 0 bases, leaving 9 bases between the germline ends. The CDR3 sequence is CASSLEISANYGYTF. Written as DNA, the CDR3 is TGTGCCAGCAGCTTGGAAATCTCAGCTAACTATGGCTACACCTTC. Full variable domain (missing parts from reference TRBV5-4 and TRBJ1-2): ETGVTQSPTHLIKTRGQQVTLRCSSQSGHNTVSWYQQALGQGPQFIFQYYREEENGRGNFPPRFSGLQFPNYSSELNVNALELDDSALYLCASSLEISANYGYTFGSGTRLTVV.

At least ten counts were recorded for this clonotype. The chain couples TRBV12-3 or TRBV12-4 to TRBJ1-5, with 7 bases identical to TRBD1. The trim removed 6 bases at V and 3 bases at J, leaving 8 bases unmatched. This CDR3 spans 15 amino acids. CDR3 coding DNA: TGTGCCAGCAGCCGGGGGACAGTTAACAATCAGCCCCAGCATTTT. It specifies CASSRGTVNNQPQHF.

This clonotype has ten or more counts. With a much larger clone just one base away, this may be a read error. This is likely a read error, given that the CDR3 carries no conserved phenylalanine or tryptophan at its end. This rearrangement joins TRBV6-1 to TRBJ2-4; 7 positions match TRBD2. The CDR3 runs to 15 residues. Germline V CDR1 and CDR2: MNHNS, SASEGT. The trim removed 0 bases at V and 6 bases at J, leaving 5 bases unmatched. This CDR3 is CASSEAGGTGNIQYL. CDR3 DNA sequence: TGTGCCAGCAGTGAAGCGGGGGGGACGGGAAACATTCAGTACCTC.